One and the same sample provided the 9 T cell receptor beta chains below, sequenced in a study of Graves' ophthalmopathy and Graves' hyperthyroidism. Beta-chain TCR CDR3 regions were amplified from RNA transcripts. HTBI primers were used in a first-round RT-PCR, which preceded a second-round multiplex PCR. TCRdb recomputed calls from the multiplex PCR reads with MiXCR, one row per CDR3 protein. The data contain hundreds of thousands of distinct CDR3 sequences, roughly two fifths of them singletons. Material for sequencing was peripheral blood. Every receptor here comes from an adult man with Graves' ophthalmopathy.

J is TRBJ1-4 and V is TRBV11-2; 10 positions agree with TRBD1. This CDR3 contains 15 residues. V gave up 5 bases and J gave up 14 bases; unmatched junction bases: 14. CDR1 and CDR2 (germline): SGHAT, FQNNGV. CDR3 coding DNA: TGTGCCAGCAGCCTCCTGACAGGGGGCGACGCGGGGCTGTTTTTT. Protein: CASSLLTGGDAGLFF.

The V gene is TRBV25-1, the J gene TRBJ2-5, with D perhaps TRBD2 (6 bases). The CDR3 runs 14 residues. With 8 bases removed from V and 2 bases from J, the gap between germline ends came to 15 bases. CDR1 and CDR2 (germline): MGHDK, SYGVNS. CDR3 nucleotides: TGTGCCAGCCAATCTGGAGGGCCTCAAGAGACCCAGTACTTC. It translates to CASQSGGPQETQYF. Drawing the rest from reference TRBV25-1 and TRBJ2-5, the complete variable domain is EADIYQTPRYLVIGTGKKITLECSQTMGHDKMYWYQQDPGMELHLIHYSYGVNSTEKGDLSSESTVSRIRTEHFPLTLESARPSHTSQYLCASQSGGPQETQYFGPGTRLLVL.

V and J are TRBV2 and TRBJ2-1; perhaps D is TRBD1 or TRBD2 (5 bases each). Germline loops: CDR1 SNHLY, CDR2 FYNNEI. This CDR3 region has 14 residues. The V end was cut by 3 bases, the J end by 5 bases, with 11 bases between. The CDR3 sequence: CASSDQGPDNEQFF. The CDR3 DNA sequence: TGTGCCAGCAGTGATCAGGGACCAGACAATGAGCAGTTCTTC.

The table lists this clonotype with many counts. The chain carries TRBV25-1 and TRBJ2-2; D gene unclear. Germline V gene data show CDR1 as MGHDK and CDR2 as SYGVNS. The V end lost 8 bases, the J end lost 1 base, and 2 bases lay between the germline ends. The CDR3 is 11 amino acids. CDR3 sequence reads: CASGNTGELFF. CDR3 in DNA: TGTGCCAGCGGGAACACCGGGGAGCTGTTTTTT.

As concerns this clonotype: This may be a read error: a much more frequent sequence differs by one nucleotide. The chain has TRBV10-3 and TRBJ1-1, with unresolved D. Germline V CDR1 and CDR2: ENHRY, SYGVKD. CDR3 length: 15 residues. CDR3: CAIGESGVGAGKAFF. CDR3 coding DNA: TGTGCCATCGGTGAGTCCGGGGTAGGAGCTGGAAAAGCTTTCTTT.

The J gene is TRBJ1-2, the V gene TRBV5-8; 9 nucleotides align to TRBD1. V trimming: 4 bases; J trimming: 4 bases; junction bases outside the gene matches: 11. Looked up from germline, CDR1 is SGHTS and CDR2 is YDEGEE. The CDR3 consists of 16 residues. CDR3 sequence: CASSDPGTGKFYGYTF. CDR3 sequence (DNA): TGTGCCAGCAGCGATCCCGGGACAGGGAAGTTCTATGGCTACACCTTC. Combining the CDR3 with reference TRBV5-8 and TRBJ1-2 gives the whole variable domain EAGVTQSPTHLIKTRGQQATLRCSPISGHTSVYWYQQALGLGLQFLLWYDEGEERNRGNFPPRFSGRQFPNYSSELNVNALELEDSALYLCASSDPGTGKFYGYTFGSGTRLTVV.

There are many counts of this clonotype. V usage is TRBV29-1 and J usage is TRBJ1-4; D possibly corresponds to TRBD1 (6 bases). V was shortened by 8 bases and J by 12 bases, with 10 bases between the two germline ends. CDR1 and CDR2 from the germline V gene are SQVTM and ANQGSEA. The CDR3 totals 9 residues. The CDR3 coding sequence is TGCAGCCCTAAGGGGGAACTGTTTTTT. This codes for CSPKGELFF.

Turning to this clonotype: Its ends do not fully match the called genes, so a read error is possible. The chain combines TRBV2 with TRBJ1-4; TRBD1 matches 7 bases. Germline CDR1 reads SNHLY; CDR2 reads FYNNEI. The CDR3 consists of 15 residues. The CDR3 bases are TGTGCCGGCAGGGGGACAGCAGCAACTAATGAAAAACTGTTTTTT. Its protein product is CAGRGTAATNEKLFF.

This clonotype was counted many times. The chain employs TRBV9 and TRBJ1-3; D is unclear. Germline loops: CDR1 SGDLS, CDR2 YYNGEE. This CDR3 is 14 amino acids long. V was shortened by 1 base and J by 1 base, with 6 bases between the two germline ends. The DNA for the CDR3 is TGTGCCAGCAGCGTACAGTGGTCTGGAAACACCATATATTTT. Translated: CASSVQWSGNTIYF.